Shown below are 21 T cell receptor beta chains from a single sample sequenced in a study of prognosis after radiotherapy for stage I lung cancer. From genomic DNA, two-round multiplex PCR was used to amplify TCR beta CDR3. Individual primers that were specific to each TRBV and TRBJ gene served in first-round PCR. A single record per CDR3 protein comes from TCRdb applying MiXCR to the multiplex PCR reads. The sample gives 20,000 to 30,000 distinct CDR3 sequences, roughly two fifths of which show up once; about 22% is in the top ten. The sequences come from PBMCs, collected before or after stereotactic body radiation therapy (not recorded which). These receptors were taken from a donor of 50 years or more with non-small cell lung cancer.

This clonotype came up many times. This rearrangement joins TRBV20-1 to TRBJ2-7, with D tentatively TRBD2 (6 bases). Per the germline V gene, CDR1 is DFQATT and CDR2 is SNEGSKA (reference sequence). V lost 4 bases to trimming and J lost 6 bases, with 13 bases between them. The CDR3 contains 12 residues. The CDR3 reads CSAMRGEGEQYF. CDR3 DNA: TGCAGTGCTATGCGGGGAGAGGGCGAGCAGTACTTC.

This chain links TRBV19 with TRBJ2-2, with TRBD2 identical over 12 bases. V trimming: 7 bases; J trimming: 7 bases; junction bases outside the gene matches: 4. This CDR3 comprises 14 residues. Germline-derived CDR1 and CDR2 are LNHDA and SQIVND (reference sequence). The CDR3 bases are TGTGCCAGTAATACTAGCGGGAGGTGCGGGGAGCTGTTTTTT. Amino acid sequence: CASNTSGRCGELFF. The complete variable domain, with remaining parts taken from reference TRBV19 and TRBJ2-2, reads DGGITQSPKYLFRKEGQNVTLSCEQNLNHDAMYWYRQDPGQGLRLIYYSQIVNDFQKGDIAEGYSVSREKKESFPLTVTSAQKNPTAFYLCASNTSGRCGELFFGEGSRLTVL.

The J gene is TRBJ1-2, the V gene TRBV12-3 or TRBV12-4; D possibly corresponds to TRBD1 (6 bases). V lost 1 base, J lost 5 bases, and 17 bases lay in between. CDR3 length equals 16 residues. This CDR3 is CASSLGQGIVSYGYTF. CDR3 DNA: TGTGCCAGCAGTTTAGGGCAGGGGATCGTTAGTTATGGCTACACCTTC.

The rearrangement uses TRBV19 and TRBJ1-5; possibly TRBD1 for D (5 bases). The CDR3 runs 13 residues. Trimming shortened V by 3 bases and J by 5 bases, and 8 bases separated the two germline ends. CDR1 and CDR2 (germline): LNHDA, SQIVND (reference sequence). CDR3 amino acids: CASSMGRDQPQHF. DNA of the CDR3: TGTGCCAGTAGTATGGGCAGGGATCAGCCCCAGCATTTT.

This clonotype was detected many times. The chain links TRBV5-4 to TRBJ2-7, with TRBD2 matching 9 bases. This CDR3 comprises 15 residues. The germline V gene encodes CDR1 SGHNT and CDR2 YYREEE (reference sequence). The V and J ends lost 0 bases and 9 bases, in that order; junction bases with no gene match: 10. The CDR3 DNA is TGTGCCAGCAGCTTGGGAGGGGGCGGGAGGGCCGGGCAGTACTTC. Amino acid sequence: CASSLGGGGRAGQYF. Using reference TRBV5-4 and TRBJ2-7 for the parts outside the CDR3, the full variable domain is ETGVTQSPTHLIKTRGQQVTLRCSSQSGHNTVSWYQQALGQGPQFIFQYYREEENGRGNFPPRFSGLQFPNYSSELNVNALELDDSALYLCASSLGGGGRAGQYFGPGTRLTVT.

This clonotype appeared once. The chain joins TRBV7-6 to TRBJ2-1; D is unresolved. Looked up from germline, CDR1 is SGHVS and CDR2 is FNYEAQ. The CDR3 has 13 residues. V dropped 5 bases and J dropped 6 bases, with 11 bases sitting between them. The CDR3 DNA follows: TGTGCCAGCAGCCCCCGACCCGCCAATGAGCAGTTCTTC. This codes for CASSPRPANEQFF.

On this clonotype itself: The conserved closing phenylalanine or tryptophan is absent in this CDR3, likely reflecting a read error. This rearrangement joins TRBV5-1 to TRBJ2-3; D not resolved. Germline CDR1 and CDR2: SGHRS and YFSETQ. The CDR3 totals 16 residues. CDR3 in amino acids: CASSPEQWTRTDTQYL. CDR3 coding DNA: TGCGCCAGCAGCCCAGAACAGTGGACCCGCACAGATACTCAGTATCTT.

The genes are TRBV11-1 and TRBJ2-1; 15 positions agree with TRBD2. CDR3 length equals 16 residues. V shed 5 bases and J 13 bases; nucleotides not matched to a gene: 12. Germline V gene data show CDR1 as SGHAT and CDR2 as FQDESV (reference sequence). The CDR3, as DNA: TGTGCCAGCAGCGGGACTAGCGGGAGGACGAGGCGGGAACAGTTCTTC. Translated, it gives CASSGTSGRTRREQFF. Together with reference TRBV11-1 and TRBJ2-1, the CDR3 gives the full variable domain: EAEVAQSPRYKITEKSQAVAFWCDPISGHATLYWYRQILGQGPELLVQFQDESVVDDSQLPKDRFSAERLKGVDSTLKIQPAELGDSAMYLCASSGTSGRTRREQFFGPGTRLTVL.

This rearrangement joins TRBV6-5 to TRBJ2-2; 11 bases line up with TRBD2. This CDR3 is 17 amino acids long. Trimming cost V 1 base and J 8 bases; bases outside gene matches: 9. CDR1 MNHEY and CDR2 SVGAGI come from the germline V gene. CDR3 in DNA: TGTGCCAGCAGTTACTGGAGGACTAGCGGGCGTGAGGGGGAGCTGTTTTTT. Amino acids: CASSYWRTSGREGELFF.

The V call is TRBV28, the J call TRBJ1-4; 7 nucleotides line up with TRBD1. V gave up 2 bases and J gave up 3 bases; unmatched junction bases: 3. Germline CDR1 MDHEN, CDR2 SYDVKM. The CDR3 covers 15 residues. CDR3: CASSLGGTANEKLFF. The CDR3 region has the DNA TGTGCCAGCAGTTTAGGCGGGACAGCTAATGAAAAACTGTTTTTT.

The V gene is TRBV6-2 or TRBV6-3, the J gene TRBJ2-7; D call uncertain. The CDR3 has 12 amino acids. Germline V gives CDR1 MNHEY, CDR2 SVGEGT. Trimming cost V 6 bases and J 10 bases, with 16 bases left between them. CDR3 sequence (DNA): TGTGCCAGCAGCCAAACGACCTACTATCAGTACTTC. Translation gives CASSQTTYYQYF.

This clonotype was seen many times. V and J are TRBV5-1 and TRBJ2-3; D ambiguous. Germline V gene sequence: CDR1 SGHRS, CDR2 YFSETQ. The CDR3 contains 14 residues. Trimming stripped 2 bases from V and 0 bases from J, with 7 bases between. The CDR3 bases are TGCGCCAGCAGCTTTTCCACTAGCACAGATACGCAGTATTTT. Translating gives CASSFSTSTDTQYF. Variable domain in full (rest from reference TRBV5-1 and TRBJ2-3): KAGVTQTPRYLIKTRGQQVTLSCSPISGHRSVSWYQQTPGQGLQFLFEYFSETQRNKGNFPGRFSGRQFSNSRSEMNVSTLELGDSALYLCASSFSTSTDTQYFGPGTRLTVL.

Regarding this clonotype: This may be a read error: a much more frequent sequence differs by one nucleotide. The rearrangement joins TRBV2 to TRBJ2-5, with 8 bases aligning to TRBD1. CDR1 is SNHLY and CDR2 is FYNNEI in the germline V gene. With V trimmed by 5 bases and J by 5 bases, 19 bases remained unmatched. This CDR3 region has 18 residues. DNA of the CDR3: TGTGCCAGCAGTTCCATCCCCAGGTGGCAGGGGGCGGGCGAGACCCAGTACTTC. Residues: CASSSIPRWQGAGETQYF.

V gene TRBV27 combines with J gene TRBJ2-1; TRBD2 matches at 7 bases. J lost 6 bases, V lost 4 bases, and 6 bases had no gene match. The CDR3 has 14 residues. Germline V gives CDR1 MNHEY, CDR2 SMNVEV (reference sequence). CDR3 protein: CASSSGLTSNEQFF. CDR3 sequence (DNA): TGTGCCAGCAGTTCGGGACTAACTTCCAATGAGCAGTTCTTC.

This clonotype qualifies as medium-sized (0.01 to 0.1%). The V call is TRBV19, the J call TRBJ1-6; a weak D match, TRBD1 (6 bases). There are 15 residues in the CDR3. The germline gives CDR1 LNHDA, CDR2 SQIVND (reference sequence). V lost 6 bases to trimming and J lost 9 bases, with 18 bases between them. The CDR3 bases are TGTGCCAGTAGCCGAGGGGGTTGGTATGGTTCACCCCTCCACTTT. Encoded protein: CASSRGGWYGSPLHF.

This clonotype rates as medium-sized. The V call is TRBV12-3 or TRBV12-4, the J call TRBJ2-3, with 7 bases aligning to TRBD1. The CDR3 covers 13 residues. Trimming took 7 bases from V and 0 from J; bases not matched to a gene: 1. The chain's CDR3 is CASKQGSTDTQYF. CDR3 sequence (DNA): TGTGCCAGCAAACAGGGGAGCACAGATACGCAGTATTTT.

This clonotype was found once. This likely reflects a read error, since a far larger clone is one base away. The chain is built from TRBV6-1 and TRBJ1-1; D gene uncertain. Trimming stripped 4 bases from V and 4 bases from J, with 16 bases between. This CDR3 is built from 15 residues. Germline V gene lookup returns CDR1 MNHNS and CDR2 SASEGT. The CDR3 sequence is CASSVSLQPGTEAFF. CDR3 coding DNA: TGTGCCAGCAGTGTTTCCCTCCAGCCGGGCACTGAAGCTTTCTTT.

This clonotype was recorded at least ten times. The chain employs TRBV2 and TRBJ2-7; 10 bases are shared with TRBD2. Trimming took 6 bases from V and 3 from J; bases not matched to a gene: 8. Germline loops: CDR1 SNHLY, CDR2 FYNNEI. The CDR3 runs to 15 residues. The CDR3 loop is CASRRTSGPIYEQYF. CDR3 in DNA: TGTGCCAGCAGGCGGACTAGCGGTCCAATCTACGAGCAGTACTTC.

This clonotype has at least ten counts. V gene TRBV4-1 combines with J gene TRBJ2-1, with 9 positions matching TRBD1. The junction had 11 bases not matched to a gene; V was cut back by 7 bases and J by 4 bases. CDR3 length: 16 amino acids. Germline values: CDR1 MGHRA, CDR2 YSYEKL. The CDR3 protein is CASNTPGQGWYNEQFF. DNA for the CDR3: TGCGCCAGCAACACACCGGGACAGGGATGGTACAATGAGCAGTTCTTC.

The rearrangement uses TRBV27 and TRBJ1-1; 8 bases agree with TRBD1. With 3 bases clipped from V and 12 bases from J, the junction kept 12 bases outside the gene matches. Germline CDR1 is MNHEY and CDR2 is SMNVEV (reference sequence). The CDR3 consists of 14 residues. For the CDR3, the DNA is TGTGCCAGCAGTTTCCAGGACAGGGAGGGAGAAACTTTCTTT. Its translation: CASSFQDREGETFF.

This clonotype was observed once. This rearrangement joins TRBV6-2 or TRBV6-3 to TRBJ2-5, with D maybe TRBD2 (5 bases). Deletions cut 9 bases from V and 5 bases from J, with 19 bases between. In germline, CDR1 is MNHEY, CDR2 SVGEGT. The CDR3 is 14 amino acids. The CDR3 loop reads CASTIDYPQETQYF. Written as DNA, the CDR3 is TGTGCCAGTACCATCGACTACCCCCAGGAGACCCAGTACTTC.